This T cell receptor (beta chain) was found in a study of glioma-infiltrating T cells. Study results and caveats: Tissue and blood shared very few CDR3 sequences. Gliomas, especially low-grade, showed above-expected tissue-blood divergence; non-neoplastic patients showed below.

TCR alpha and beta CDR3 regions were amplified from RNA using iRepertoire nested multiplex PCR. One-step reverse transcription and amplification started from about 100-400 ng of tissue mRNA or PBMC total RNA. One entry per CDR3 protein, called by TCRdb with MiXCR from the multiplex PCR reads. In the table there are 90,000 to 100,000 distinct CDR3 sequences, roughly 40% of which are singletons. This clonotype was observed at least ten times. Its antigen is still unknown. Specimen: glioma tissue, nonneoplastic brain tissue, or PBMCs (not recorded which). This TCR was sampled from a human donor with low-grade glioma or glioblastoma, undergoing nonglioma brain surgery, or in good health (not recorded which).

The CDR3 bases are TGTGCCAGCAGCCAAGATGGTTTGGCCAACCAAGAGACCCAGTACTTC. This encodes CASSQDGLANQETQYF. The chain links TRBV4-2 to TRBJ2-5; no definite D call. V was pared by 0 bases and J by 0 bases, with 11 bases between. The CDR3 is 16 residues long. The germline V gene encodes CDR1 LGHNA and CDR2 YNFKEQ.